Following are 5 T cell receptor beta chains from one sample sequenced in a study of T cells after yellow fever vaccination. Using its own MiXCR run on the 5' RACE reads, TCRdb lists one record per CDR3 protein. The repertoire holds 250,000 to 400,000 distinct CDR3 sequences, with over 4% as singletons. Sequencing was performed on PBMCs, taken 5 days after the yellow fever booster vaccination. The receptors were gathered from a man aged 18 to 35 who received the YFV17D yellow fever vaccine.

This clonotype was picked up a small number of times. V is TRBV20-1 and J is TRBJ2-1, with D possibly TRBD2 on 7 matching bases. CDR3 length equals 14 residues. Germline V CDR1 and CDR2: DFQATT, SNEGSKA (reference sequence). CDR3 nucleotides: TGCATTGCGCCGCGGGGGCGCTCCTACAATGAGCAGTTCTTC. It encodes CIAPRGRSYNEQFF.

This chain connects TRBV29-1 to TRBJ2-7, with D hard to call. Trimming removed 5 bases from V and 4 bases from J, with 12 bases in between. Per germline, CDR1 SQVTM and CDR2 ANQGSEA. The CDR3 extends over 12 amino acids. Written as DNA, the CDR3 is TGCAGCGTTATTACGGCACGATACGAGCAGTACGTC. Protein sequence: CSVITARYEQYV.

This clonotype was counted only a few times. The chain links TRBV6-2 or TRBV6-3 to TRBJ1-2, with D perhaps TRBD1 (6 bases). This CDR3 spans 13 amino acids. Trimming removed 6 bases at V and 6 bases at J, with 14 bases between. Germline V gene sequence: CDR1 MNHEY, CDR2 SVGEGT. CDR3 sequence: CASRTTGRDGYTF. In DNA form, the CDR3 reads TGTGCCAGCAGGACTACAGGGAGGGATGGCTACACCTTC.

This chain's CDR3 is CASSSPGQGTYEQYF. CDR3 nucleotides: TGTGCCAGCAGTTCCCCGGGACAGGGGACCTACGAGCAGTACTTC. The rearrangement uses TRBV12-3 or TRBV12-4 and TRBJ2-7; TRBD1 matches at 10 bases. The CDR3 runs to 15 residues. V lost 4 bases and J lost 2; bases outside the gene matches: 5.

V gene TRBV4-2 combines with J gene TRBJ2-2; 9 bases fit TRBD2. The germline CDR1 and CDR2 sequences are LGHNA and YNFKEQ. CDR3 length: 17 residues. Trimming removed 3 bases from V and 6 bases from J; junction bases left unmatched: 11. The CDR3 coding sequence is TGTGCCAGCAGCCACGGTCCGGGACTAGCCCTGGCCGGGGAGCTGTTTTTT. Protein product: CASSHGPGLALAGELFF.